This T cell receptor (beta chain) was captured by sequencing in a study of tumor-infiltrating lymphocytes in primary liver carcinoma. Study-wide context: Each sample had roughly 3.5 to 8 million productive TCRbeta reads regardless of tissue type.

The V gene end was trimmed by 4 bases and the J gene end by 3 bases; junction bases not matched to a gene: 9. Germline-derived CDR1 and CDR2 are MDHEN and SYDVKM. The CDR3 is 17 amino acids. For blood RNA, unsorted whole blood served as the source, and germline DNA was extracted too. A four-milliliter peripheral blood sample was collected before surgery. The authors made TCR beta cDNA from 500 to 600 ng total RNA with a constant-region primer. Libraries covering TCR beta were generated through three nested multiplex PCR rounds (using a slightly modified ARM-PCR). TRBV1-TRBV30 forward primers paired with a C-beta reverse primer drove the first two PCR rounds, about 10 cycles each. TCRdb independently ran MiXCR on the multiplex PCR reads; one entry per CDR3 protein. The data show 250,000 to 400,000 distinct CDR3 sequences, with approximately 65% seen just once and more than 8.5% held by the top ten.

Sequencing input: peripheral blood. The rearrangement links TRBV28 to TRBJ2-6; TRBD1 matches 7 bases. This receptor was taken from a man between 40 and 49 years old with primary liver carcinoma and hepatitis B virus infection. CDR3: CASSCRTGPNGANVLTF. CDR3 DNA sequence: TGTGCCAGCAGTTGTCGGACAGGCCCCAATGGGGCCAACGTCCTGACTTTC.